Listed below are T cell receptor beta chains from one sample, sequenced in a study of lymphopenia after photon versus proton radiotherapy. TCRdb's copy holds only in-frame clones and misses some; the assay was immunoSEQ multiplex PCR. The sample holds about 26,000 clones, more than 70% seen once. The specimen comprised peripheral blood, sampled from a patient treated with photon-based radiotherapy. The receptor source for this set is a man aged 30 to 45 with gastric cancer. Both conserved end residues are part of each CDR3. A D gene is named only where the DNA matches it firmly. A clone size is listed for some rows: how often the clone was seen (once, few, many), or a class if it is expanded.

DNA: TGTGCCAGCAGCCCCTGGGTTTTGGGGAGGGACATTCAGTACTTC
CDR3: CASSPWVLGRDIQYF
J: TRBJ2-4
D: TRBD2
size: NA
V: TRBV7-2

DNA: TGTGCCAGCAGCGCCTGGCGGGAGAATTCCGGGGAGCTGTTTTTT
CDR3: CASSAWRENSGELFF
J: TRBJ2-2
D: TRBD2
size: NA
V: TRBV9

DNA: TGTGCCAGCAGCTTAGGGCCGCCTAGCTCTGGAAACACCATATATTTT
CDR3: CASSLGPPSSGNTIYF
J: TRBJ1-3
D: NA
size: NA
V: TRBV7-3

DNA: TGTGCCAGCAGTTTTAGGGAGGTGTGGGGGGGCTATGGCTACACCTTC
CDR3: CASSFREVWGGYGYTF
J: TRBJ1-2
D: NA
size: NA
V: TRBV27

DNA: TGTGCCAGCGGGACAGGGGACTATGGCTACACCTTC
CDR3: CASGTGDYGYTF
J: TRBJ1-2
D: TRBD1
size: NA
V: TRBV28

DNA: TGTGCCAGCAGCGTCGACAGGGACTCCTACGAGCAGTACTTC
CDR3: CASSVDRDSYEQYF
J: TRBJ2-7
D: TRBD1
size: once
V: TRBV13

DNA: TGTGCTAGTGCCCCCTTGGGAGTCAGAGAGACCCAGTACTTC
CDR3: CASAPLGVRETQYF
J: TRBJ2-5
D: NA
size: NA
V: TRBV12-5

DNA: TGTGCCAGCAGTGAATATGAGGGAACCGAGACCCAGTACTTC
CDR3: CASSEYEGTETQYF
J: TRBJ2-5
D: NA
size: once
V: TRBV25-1

DNA: TGTGCCAGCTCACCACTATCAGGGTACGAGCAGTACTTC
CDR3: CASSPLSGYEQYF
J: TRBJ2-7
D: NA
size: NA
V: TRBV18

DNA: TGTGCCAGCAGCTTAGGACGGGAATACAATCAGCCCCAGCATTTT
CDR3: CASSLGREYNQPQHF
J: TRBJ1-5
D: NA
size: once
V: TRBV11-2

DNA: TGTGCCAGCAGTGAACAAGGGCGCGAGCAGTTCTTC
CDR3: CASSEQGREQFF
J: TRBJ2-1
D: NA
size: NA
V: TRBV2

DNA: TGTGCTAGTGGTTCCAATCCCTTTCGTCGGCAGCAGAACACTGAAGCTTTCTTT
CDR3: CASGSNPFRRQQNTEAFF
J: TRBJ1-1
D: NA
size: NA
V: TRBV12-5

DNA: TGTGCCCCTCGGGCACGGGGATTCAACTACGAGCAGTACTTC
CDR3: CAPRARGFNYEQYF
J: TRBJ2-7
D: NA
size: NA
V: TRBV5-3

DNA: TGCGCCAGCAGCTTGAACAATGAGCAGTTCTTC
CDR3: CASSLNNEQFF
J: TRBJ2-1
D: NA
size: NA
V: TRBV5-1

DNA: TGTGCCAGCAGCTTTGACACAAATAATTCACCCCTCCACTTT
CDR3: CASSFDTNNSPLHF
J: TRBJ1-6
D: NA
size: few
V: TRBV5-5

DNA: TGTGCCAGCAGCGGAACAGATCTCCAGGCCTACGAGCAGTACTTC
CDR3: CASSGTDLQAYEQYF
J: TRBJ2-7
D: NA
size: NA
V: TRBV6-6

DNA: TGTGCCAGCAGTGACTCCGGGACTAGCGGGGGGGCAGATACGCAGTATTTT
CDR3: CASSDSGTSGGADTQYF
J: TRBJ2-3
D: TRBD2
size: few
V: TRBV6-4

DNA: TGCAGTGCTAGAGTTTCCTACGAGCAGTACTTC
CDR3: CSARVSYEQYF
J: TRBJ2-7
D: NA
size: NA
V: TRBV20-1

DNA: TGTGCCAGCGCCGTTACAGTGAACACTGAAGCTTTCTTT
CDR3: CASAVTVNTEAFF
J: TRBJ1-1
D: NA
size: NA
V: TRBV9

DNA: TGTGCCAGCAGGGTGGGACTAGCATCCTACAATGAGCAGTTCTTC
CDR3: CASRVGLASYNEQFF
J: TRBJ2-1
D: TRBD2
size: once
V: TRBV6-1